The entry that follows covers one T cell receptor beta chain sequence. The sample originates from a study of T cell responses to AZD1222 COVID-19 vaccine. Profiling relied on immunoSEQ multiplex PCR, and the TCRdb table lists in-frame clones only, not all of them. The sample records some 150,000 clones, 75% to 95% being singletons. The receptor comes from an adult in good health. This specimen was peripheral blood, taken on day 0 of AZD1222 vaccination.

The CDR3 reads CASSPSQGPSEQYF. In DNA form, the CDR3 reads TGTGCCAGCTCACCAAGCCAGGGGCCGTCCGAGCAGTACTTC. The chain links TRBV18 to TRBJ2-7, with D possibly being TRBD1 (6 bases). CDR1 and CDR2 (germline): KGHSH, LQKENI. Trimming stripped 2 bases from V and 6 bases from J, with 14 bases between. The length of the CDR3 is 14 residues.